These T cell receptor beta chains were read from a single sample in a study of blood T cells in healthy people across ages. Via MiXCR, TCRdb re-called the 5' RACE reads, giving one row per CDR3 protein. The table includes 1.5 million to 1.8 million distinct CDR3 sequences, approximately 43% detected once. The sequenced sample consisted of blood. The receptor set was obtained from a woman under 30 in good health. CDR3s include the opening cysteine and the closing phenylalanine or tryptophan. D genes are given only for firm matches. Not all rows give a size; the values are once, few, many and, for expanded clones, a class.

DNA: TGTGCCAGCAGCGGACAGGGAGTCAAAAACATTCAGTACTTC; CDR3: CASSGQGVKNIQYF; size: few; D: TRBD1; J: TRBJ2-4; V: TRBV7-2
DNA: TGCGCCAGCAGCCCCCATGTGGTAGCGACCAGCACAGATACGCAGTATTTT; CDR3: CASSPHVVATSTDTQYF; size: .; D: .; J: TRBJ2-3; V: TRBV4-3
DNA: TGTGCCAGCAGCTTCGTAGCGGGAGTTGAAGATACGCAGTATTTT; CDR3: CASSFVAGVEDTQYF; size: .; D: TRBD2; J: TRBJ2-3; V: TRBV7-2
DNA: TGTGCCAGCAGCTTAAAAGGGGCGGCTGCTGGGGCCAACGTCCTGACTTTC; CDR3: CASSLKGAAAGANVLTF; size: .; D: .; J: TRBJ2-6; V: TRBV7-2
DNA: TGTGCCAGCAGGGGCTCTTGGAGCTCCTACGAGCAGTACTTC; CDR3: CASRGSWSSYEQYF; size: .; D: .; J: TRBJ2-7; V: TRBV11-2
DNA: TGTGCCAGCTCACCTCCAGGCCCTAGCTCCTACAATGAGCAGTTCTTC; CDR3: CASSPPGPSSYNEQFF; size: .; D: .; J: TRBJ2-1; V: TRBV18
DNA: TGCAGCGTCGAACAGGGTTTTCCCTACGAGCAGTACTTC; CDR3: CSVEQGFPYEQYF; size: .; D: .; J: TRBJ2-7; V: TRBV29-1
DNA: TGTGCCAGCAGTCGGAGAGAGGGGGAGCTGTTTTTT; CDR3: CASSRREGELFF; size: .; D: .; J: TRBJ2-2; V: TRBV25-1
DNA: TGCGCCAGCAGCCAAGGAGCTAGCGGGGGCCTTAGCACAGATACGCAGTATTTT; CDR3: CASSQGASGGLSTDTQYF; size: .; D: TRBD2; J: TRBJ2-3; V: TRBV4-3
DNA: TGTGCCAGCAGTTTTTCCCGCCGACTAGGCACCTTC; CDR3: CASSFSRRLGTF; size: .; D: .; J: TRBJ1-2; V: TRBV12-3/TRBV12-4
DNA: TGTGCCAGCAGTTACAGGGACAGATCCTACAATGAGCAGTACTTC; CDR3: CASSYRDRSYNEQYF; size: few; D: TRBD1; J: TRBJ2-5; V: TRBV6-5
DNA: TGTGCCAGCAGCCAAATGGGCGGGAGCTCCTACAATGAGCAGTTCTTC; CDR3: CASSQMGGSSYNEQFF; size: .; D: TRBD2; J: TRBJ2-1; V: TRBV4-2
DNA: TGTGCCAGCAGCCAAAATCTGGCGGGAGCAGGAGAGACCCAGTACTTC; CDR3: CASSQNLAGAGETQYF; size: many; D: TRBD2; J: TRBJ2-5; V: TRBV3-1
DNA: TGCGCCAGCAGTGATCGGGACCCTTATCTGGGGCAGTTCTTC; CDR3: CASSDRDPYLGQFF; size: few; D: .; J: TRBJ2-1; V: TRBV10-1
DNA: TGCAGCGTTGGGGGTCCCTTCTATGGCTACACCTTC; CDR3: CSVGGPFYGYTF; size: few; D: .; J: TRBJ1-2; V: TRBV29-1
DNA: TGCGCCAGCAGCTCCGGGCTCTCCCCCTACAATGAGCAGTTCTTC; CDR3: CASSSGLSPYNEQFF; size: few; D: .; J: TRBJ2-1; V: TRBV5-1
DNA: TGTGCCAGCAGCTTCGACAGGGTTAGTACTGAAGCTTTCTTT; CDR3: CASSFDRVSTEAFF; size: few; D: TRBD1; J: TRBJ1-1; V: TRBV7-9
DNA: TGTGCCAGCAGTCCAGCGGGAAATTCCCCCAATGAGCAGTTCTTC; CDR3: CASSPAGNSPNEQFF; size: few; D: TRBD2; J: TRBJ2-1; V: TRBV28
DNA: TGCGCCAGCAAAGAAGCGTCCGGTGAGCAGTTCTTC; CDR3: CASKEASGEQFF; size: few; D: .; J: TRBJ2-1; V: TRBV10-2
DNA: TGTGCCAGCACCACAAAATACACAGATACGCAGTATTTT; CDR3: CASTTKYTDTQYF; size: .; D: .; J: TRBJ2-3; V: TRBV11-2
DNA: TGCAGTGCTCCCGAGGGACAGGACATGAGGAACCGTGCGGGGGACACTGAAGCTTTCTTT; CDR3: CSAPEGQDMRNRAGDTEAFF; size: .; D: TRBD1; J: TRBJ1-1; V: TRBV20-1
DNA: TGTGCCAGCCGTATATACGGCTCTAACTATGGCTACACCTTC; CDR3: CASRIYGSNYGYTF; size: few; D: .; J: TRBJ1-2; V: TRBV6-5
DNA: TGTGCCAGCAGCTTGGGGCTAGCGGGGCCAGAAGGAGATACGCAGTATTTT; CDR3: CASSLGLAGPEGDTQYF; size: few; D: TRBD2; J: TRBJ2-3; V: TRBV5-6
DNA: TGCGCCAGCAGCCAAGTGGAGACTAGCGACGAGCAGTACTTC; CDR3: CASSQVETSDEQYF; size: many; D: TRBD2; J: TRBJ2-7; V: TRBV4-1
DNA: TGTGCCAGCAGCAGACAGCTTATGAACACTGAAGCTTTCTTT; CDR3: CASSRQLMNTEAFF; size: .; D: .; J: TRBJ1-1; V: TRBV11-2
DNA: TGTGCCAGCAGTTTTGGGCTAGCGGGTTTCTACGAGCAGTACTTC; CDR3: CASSFGLAGFYEQYF; size: .; D: TRBD2; J: TRBJ2-7; V: TRBV27
DNA: TGTGCCAGCAGCCACCCCGGCGTTGGCAGAAACACCATATATTTT; CDR3: CASSHPGVGRNTIYF; size: .; D: .; J: TRBJ1-3; V: TRBV3-1
DNA: TGCAGTGCTAGACTTACCACTCAGGGTAGCGAGCAGTACTTC; CDR3: CSARLTTQGSEQYF; size: many; D: .; J: TRBJ2-7; V: TRBV20-1
DNA: TGCGCCAGCAGCCAGGAGGTGGTCTCCGGTCAGCCCCAGCATTTT; CDR3: CASSQEVVSGQPQHF; size: .; D: .; J: TRBJ1-5; V: TRBV4-3
DNA: TGCAGTGCTAGTGGAGCGGGAGTTTCCAATGAGCAGTTCTTC; CDR3: CSASGAGVSNEQFF; size: few; D: TRBD2; J: TRBJ2-1; V: TRBV20-1
DNA: TGCAGTGCTATGGGACAGGGGCGTCCCTACGAGCAGTACTTC; CDR3: CSAMGQGRPYEQYF; size: .; D: TRBD1; J: TRBJ2-7; V: TRBV20-1
DNA: TGCAGCGTTGAGTGGAGTAACACTGAAGCTTTCTTT; CDR3: CSVEWSNTEAFF; size: many; D: .; J: TRBJ1-1; V: TRBV29-1
DNA: TGTGCCAGCAGTTGGTCGGATCGACAGCCCCAGCATTTT; CDR3: CASSWSDRQPQHF; size: .; D: .; J: TRBJ1-5; V: TRBV6-5
DNA: TGTGCCACCGGCAGAGGCGGTAGCGGATACAATGAGCAGTTCTTC; CDR3: CATGRGGSGYNEQFF; size: few; D: .; J: TRBJ2-1; V: TRBV15
DNA: TGTGCCAGCAGCCCAGGTGGCAGAGAAGATACGCAGTATTTT; CDR3: CASSPGGREDTQYF; size: .; D: .; J: TRBJ2-3; V: TRBV5-4
DNA: TGTGCCATCAGTGAGTCGATACCGGGGCTGGAGCAGTACTTC; CDR3: CAISESIPGLEQYF; size: few; D: .; J: TRBJ2-7; V: TRBV10-3
DNA: TGTGCCACTCTATCGGGGGAAAAACTGTTTTTT; CDR3: CATLSGEKLFF; size: .; D: .; J: TRBJ1-4; V: TRBV6-6
DNA: TGTGCCAGCAGTGAATGGATGGGGGGCGGCTACACCTTC; CDR3: CASSEWMGGGYTF; size: .; D: .; J: TRBJ1-2; V: TRBV25-1
DNA: TGTGCCAGCATCCACCCCGACACTAGCGGGGGGGCCATTGATGAGCAGTTCTTC; CDR3: CASIHPDTSGGAIDEQFF; size: .; D: .; J: TRBJ2-1; V: TRBV21-1
DNA: TGTGCCACCGCGAAGGCGTACAGGGGGTCCAATGAGCAGTTCTTC; CDR3: CATAKAYRGSNEQFF; size: .; D: TRBD1; J: TRBJ2-1; V: TRBV6-5
DNA: TGCGCCAGCAGCCAAGATCCCCTACGGGGGGGCTCGGATACGCAGTATTTT; CDR3: CASSQDPLRGGSDTQYF; size: few; D: TRBD2; J: TRBJ2-3; V: TRBV4-1
DNA: TGTGCCAGCAGTGTAAGCTCGACATTCGGCATTCAGTACTTC; CDR3: CASSVSSTFGIQYF; size: .; D: .; J: TRBJ2-4; V: TRBV28
DNA: TGCGCCAGCAGCTACGACAAGAGACAGACCCAGTTCTTC; CDR3: CASSYDKRQTQFF; size: .; D: .; J: TRBJ2-1; V: TRBV5-1
DNA: TGCGCCAGCAGCCCGTCGACAGGCTACGAGCAGTACTTC; CDR3: CASSPSTGYEQYF; size: many; D: .; J: TRBJ2-7; V: TRBV4-3
DNA: TGTGCCAGCAGCTTAGTCCCTACCACCTACGAGCAGTACTTC; CDR3: CASSLVPTTYEQYF; size: .; D: .; J: TRBJ2-7; V: TRBV7-2
DNA: TGTGCCAGCAGCCATACCAGACTAACCAGACAAGAGACCCAGTACTTC; CDR3: CASSHTRLTRQETQYF; size: .; D: .; J: TRBJ2-5; V: TRBV21-1
DNA: TGCAGTGCTAGCATCCTACAGGGGACCCCCTACGAGCAGTACTTC; CDR3: CSASILQGTPYEQYF; size: .; D: TRBD1; J: TRBJ2-7; V: TRBV20-1
DNA: TGTGCCGGCAGTTCCGGCTACGAGCAGTACTTC; CDR3: CAGSSGYEQYF; size: .; D: .; J: TRBJ2-7; V: TRBV27
DNA: TGTGCCAGCAGCGCGGGAGGGCTAGCGGGCTCCTACAATGAGCAGTACTTC; CDR3: CASSAGGLAGSYNEQYF; size: .; D: TRBD2; J: TRBJ2-7; V: TRBV9
DNA: TGTGCCAGCAGCCAAGGAGGGACTAGCCCCTACAATGAGCAGTTCTTC; CDR3: CASSQGGTSPYNEQFF; size: once; D: TRBD2; J: TRBJ2-1; V: TRBV4-2
DNA: TGTGCCAGCTGTCGCGGACAGGGGGGAGCGTACGAGCAGTACTTC; CDR3: CASCRGQGGAYEQYF; size: .; D: TRBD1; J: TRBJ2-7; V: TRBV12-3/TRBV12-4
DNA: TGTGCCAGCAGCTCCGCCCGAGAAGAGCAGTACTTC; CDR3: CASSSAREEQYF; size: once; D: .; J: TRBJ2-7; V: TRBV7-9
DNA: TGTGCCAGCAGCTTAGCCCGGGTTTCCTATGGCTACACCTTC; CDR3: CASSLARVSYGYTF; size: few; D: .; J: TRBJ1-2; V: TRBV7-9
DNA: TGTGCCAGCAGTTCCCTGGATTCTCCCTACGAGCAGTACTTC; CDR3: CASSSLDSPYEQYF; size: many; D: .; J: TRBJ2-7; V: TRBV27
DNA: TGCAGTGCTAGAGATCTCTCTGCATTGGGGTTAGGGGATCAGGATAATTCACCCCTCCACTTT; CDR3: CSARDLSALGLGDQDNSPLHF; size: .; D: .; J: TRBJ1-6; V: TRBV20-1